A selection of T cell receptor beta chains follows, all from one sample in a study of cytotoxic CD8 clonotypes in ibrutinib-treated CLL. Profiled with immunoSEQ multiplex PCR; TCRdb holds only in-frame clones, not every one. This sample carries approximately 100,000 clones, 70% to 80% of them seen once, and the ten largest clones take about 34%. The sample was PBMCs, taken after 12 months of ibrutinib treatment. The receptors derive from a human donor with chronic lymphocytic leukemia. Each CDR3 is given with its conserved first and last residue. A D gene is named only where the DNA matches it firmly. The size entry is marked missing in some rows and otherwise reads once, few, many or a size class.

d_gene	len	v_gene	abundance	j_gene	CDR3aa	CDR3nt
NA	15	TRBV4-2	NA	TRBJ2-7	CASSQDVDGSYEQYF	TGTGCCAGCAGCCAAGATGTGGACGGCTCCTACGAGCAGTACTTC
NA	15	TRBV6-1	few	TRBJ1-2	CASSEMMDFNYGYTF	TGTGCCAGCAGTGAAATGATGGACTTCAACTATGGCTACACCTTC
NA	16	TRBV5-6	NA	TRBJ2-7	CASSFTTRIFLYEQYF	TGTGCCAGCAGCTTTACGACCAGGATTTTCCTTTACGAGCAGTACTTC
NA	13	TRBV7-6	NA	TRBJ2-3	CASSLSVSADLYF	TGTGCCAGCAGCTTATCTGTTAGCGCAGATTTGTATTTT
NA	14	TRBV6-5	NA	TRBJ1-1	CASKEGRAGTEAFF	TGTGCCAGCAAAGAAGGGCGCGCTGGAACTGAAGCTTTCTTT
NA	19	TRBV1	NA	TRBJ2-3	CTSSHDRALLWGPTDTQYF	TGCACCAGCAGCCATGACCGGGCCCTTCTTTGGGGTCCCACAGATACGCAGTATTTT
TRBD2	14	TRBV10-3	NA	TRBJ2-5	CAISREAGKETQYF	TGTGCCATCAGTCGGGAGGCAGGAAAAGAGACCCAGTACTTC
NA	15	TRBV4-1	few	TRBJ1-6	CASSQQWGDNSPLHF	TGCGCCAGCAGCCAGCAGTGGGGGGACAATTCACCCCTCCACTTT
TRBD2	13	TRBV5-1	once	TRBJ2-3	CASSLDGSGMEYF	TGCGCCAGCAGCTTGGATGGTAGCGGGATGGAGTATTTT
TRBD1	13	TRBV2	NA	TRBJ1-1	CASEGAANTEAFF	TGTGCCAGCGAGGGGGCGGCGAACACTGAAGCTTTCTTT
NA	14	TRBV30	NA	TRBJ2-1	CAWGQGGSYNEQFF	TGTGCCTGGGGGCAGGGGGGCTCCTACAATGAGCAGTTCTTC
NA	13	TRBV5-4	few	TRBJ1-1	CASSLTANTEAFF	TGTGCCAGCAGCCTCACCGCGAACACTGAAGCTTTCTTT
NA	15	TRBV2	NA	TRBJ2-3	CASSVNSKSTDTQYF	TGTGCCAGCAGTGTAAACAGTAAGAGCACAGATACGCAGTATTTT
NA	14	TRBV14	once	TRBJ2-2	CASSQVRNTGELFF	TGTGCCAGCAGCCAAGTAAGGAACACCGGGGAGCTGTTTTTT
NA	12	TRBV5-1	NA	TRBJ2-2	CASSLWDGELFF	TGCGCCAGCAGCTTGTGGGACGGGGAGCTGTTTTTT
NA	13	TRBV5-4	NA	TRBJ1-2	CASSPRGGYGYTF	TGTGCCAGCAGCCCCAGGGGTGGCTATGGCTACACCTTC
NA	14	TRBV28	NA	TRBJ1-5	CASSLQGRVAPQHF	TGTGCCAGCAGTTTACAAGGCAGGGTCGCGCCCCAGCATTTT
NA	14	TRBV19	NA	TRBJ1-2	CASLSRSALNGYTF	TGTGCCAGTCTGTCGAGGTCGGCTCTAAATGGCTACACCTTC
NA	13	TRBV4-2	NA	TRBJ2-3	CASSQDGRDTQYF	TGTGCCAGCAGCCAAGATGGGAGGGATACGCAGTATTTT
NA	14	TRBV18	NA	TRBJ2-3	CASSQGSSTDTQYF	TGTGCCAGCTCACAGGGATCTAGCACAGATACGCAGTATTTT
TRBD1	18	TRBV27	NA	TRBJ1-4	CASSLSEGARGANEKLFF	TGTGCCAGCAGTTTATCAGAGGGGGCGCGGGGGGCTAATGAAAAACTGTTTTTT
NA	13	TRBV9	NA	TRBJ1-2	CASSVALIEACTF	TGTGCCAGCAGCGTAGCCCTTATAGAGGCTTGCACCTTC
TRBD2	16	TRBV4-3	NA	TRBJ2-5	CASSQKLGGGQETQYF	TGCGCCAGCAGCCAAAAATTGGGGGGGGGCCAAGAGACCCAGTACTTC
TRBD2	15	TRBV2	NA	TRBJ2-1	CASSERGVPINEQFF	TGTGCCAGCAGTGAACGGGGGGTCCCAATTAATGAGCAGTTCTTC
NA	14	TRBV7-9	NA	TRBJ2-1	CASSLVLVYNEQFF	TGTGCCAGCAGCTTAGTATTGGTTTACAATGAGCAGTTCTTC
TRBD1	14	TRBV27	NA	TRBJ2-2	CASRGTGEGGELFF	TGTGCCAGCAGAGGAACAGGGGAAGGCGGGGAGCTGTTTTTT
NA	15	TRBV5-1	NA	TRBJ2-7	CASSSPSGARDEQYF	TGCGCCAGCAGCTCGCCCTCGGGGGCGCGAGACGAGCAGTACTTC
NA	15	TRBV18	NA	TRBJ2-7	CASSPSQEPSYEQYF	TGTGCCAGCTCACCTTCTCAAGAGCCCTCCTACGAGCAGTACTTC
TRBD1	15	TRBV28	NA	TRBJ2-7	CASTRPGTGSHEQYF	TGTGCCAGCACCCGACCCGGGACAGGGTCTCACGAGCAGTACTTC
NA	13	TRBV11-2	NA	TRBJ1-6	CASSSLPGGPLHF	TGTGCCAGCAGCTCGCTTCCGGGGGGACCCCTCCACTTT
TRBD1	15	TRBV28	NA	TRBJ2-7	CASSRPGQGSPRQYF	TGTGCCAGCAGCCGACCGGGACAGGGGTCGCCCCGGCAGTACTTC
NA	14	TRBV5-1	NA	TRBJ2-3	CASSLGQHTDTQYF	TGCGCCAGCAGCTTGGGACAGCATACAGATACGCAGTATTTT
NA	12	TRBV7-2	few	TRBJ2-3	CASSPGTDTQYF	TGTGCCAGCAGCCCAGGGACAGATACGCAGTATTTT
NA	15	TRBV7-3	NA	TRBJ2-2	CASSSHPGDTGELFF	TGTGCCAGCAGCTCCCACCCGGGGGACACCGGGGAGCTGTTTTTT
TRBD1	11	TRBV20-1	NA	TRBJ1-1	CSAYTGGRAFF	TGCAGTGCTTATACAGGGGGCAGGGCTTTCTTT
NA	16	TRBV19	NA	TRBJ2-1	CASSIDKADSYNEQFF	TGTGCCAGTAGTATAGATAAGGCAGATTCCTACAATGAGCAGTTCTTC
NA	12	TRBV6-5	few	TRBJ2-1	CARRWGMGEQFF	TGTGCCCGTCGCTGGGGGATGGGGGAGCAGTTCTTC
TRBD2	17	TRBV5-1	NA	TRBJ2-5	CASSLPTGGGVGKTQYF	TGCGCCAGCAGCTTGCCCACCGGCGGGGGGGTGGGGAAGACCCAGTACTTC
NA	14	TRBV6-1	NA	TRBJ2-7	CASSEGAPQYEQYF	TGTGCCAGCAGTGAAGGGGCCCCCCAGTACGAGCAGTACTTC
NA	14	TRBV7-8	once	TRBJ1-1	CASSQGRGITEAFF	TGTGCCAGCAGCCAGGGGAGAGGTATAACTGAAGCTTTCTTT
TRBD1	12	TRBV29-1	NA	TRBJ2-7	CSVDLQGAEQYF	TGCAGCGTTGACCTACAGGGGGCCGAGCAGTACTTC
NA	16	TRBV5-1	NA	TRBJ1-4	CASSLRSLATNEKLFF	TGCGCCAGCAGCTTGCGCTCTCTTGCAACTAATGAAAAACTGTTTTTT
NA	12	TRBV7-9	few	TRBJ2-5	CASGDNQETQYF	TGTGCCAGTGGGGACAACCAAGAGACCCAGTACTTC
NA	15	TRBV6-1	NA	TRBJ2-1	CASSIPQGSYNEQFF	TGTGCCAGCAGCATTCCACAGGGCTCCTACAATGAGCAGTTCTTC
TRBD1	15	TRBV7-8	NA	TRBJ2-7	CASSPRGQGGYEQYF	TGTGCCAGCAGTCCGAGGGGACAGGGGGGCTACGAGCAGTACTTC
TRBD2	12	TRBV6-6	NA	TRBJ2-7	CASGIAGAEQYF	TGTGCCAGCGGCATAGCGGGGGCCGAGCAGTACTTC
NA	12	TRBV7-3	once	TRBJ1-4	CASSYDYEKLFF	TGTGCCAGCAGCTATGACTATGAAAAACTGTTTTTT
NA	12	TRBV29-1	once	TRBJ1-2	CSVAGSNYGYTF	TGCAGCGTTGCGGGTTCTAACTATGGCTACACCTTC
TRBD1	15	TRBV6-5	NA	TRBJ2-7	CASSYTEQGAHEQYF	TGTGCCAGCAGTTACACCGAACAGGGGGCCCACGAGCAGTACTTC
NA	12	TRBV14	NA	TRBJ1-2	CASSQVSYGYTF	TGTGCCAGCAGCCAAGTGAGCTATGGCTACACCTTC
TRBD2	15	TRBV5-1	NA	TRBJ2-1	CASSPGLAGSNEQFF	TGCGCCAGCAGCCCAGGACTAGCGGGTTCTAATGAGCAGTTCTTC
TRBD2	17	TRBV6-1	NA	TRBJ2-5	CASSEGAGGSPQETQYF	TGTGCCAGCAGTGAAGGAGCGGGGGGTTCTCCCCAAGAGACCCAGTACTTC